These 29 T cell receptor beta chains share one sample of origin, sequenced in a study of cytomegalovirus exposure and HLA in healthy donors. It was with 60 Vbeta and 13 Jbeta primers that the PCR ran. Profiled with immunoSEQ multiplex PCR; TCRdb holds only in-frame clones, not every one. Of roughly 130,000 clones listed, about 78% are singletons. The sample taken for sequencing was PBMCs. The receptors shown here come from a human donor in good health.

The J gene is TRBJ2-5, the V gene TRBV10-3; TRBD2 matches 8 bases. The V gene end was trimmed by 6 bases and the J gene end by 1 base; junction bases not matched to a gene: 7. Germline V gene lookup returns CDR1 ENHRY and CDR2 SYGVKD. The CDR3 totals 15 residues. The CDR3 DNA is TGTGCCATCAGGCCGTCCGGGACTAGCCAAGAGACCCAGTACTTC. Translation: CAIRPSGTSQETQYF.

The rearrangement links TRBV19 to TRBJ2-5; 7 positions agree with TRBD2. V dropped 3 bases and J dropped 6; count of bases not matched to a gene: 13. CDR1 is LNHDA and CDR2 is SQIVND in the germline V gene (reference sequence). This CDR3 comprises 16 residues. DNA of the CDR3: TGTGCCAGTAGTATTCGCGCAGGACTAGTGATCCAGACCCAGTACTTC. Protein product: CASSIRAGLVIQTQYF.

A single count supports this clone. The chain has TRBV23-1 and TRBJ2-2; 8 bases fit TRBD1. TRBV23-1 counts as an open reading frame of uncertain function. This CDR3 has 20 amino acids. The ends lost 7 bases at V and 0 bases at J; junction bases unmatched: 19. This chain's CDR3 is CASTNRGTIGPPTNTGELFF. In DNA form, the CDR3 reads TGCGCCAGCACAAACAGGGGGACAATTGGCCCACCAACGAACACCGGGGAGCTGTTTTTT.

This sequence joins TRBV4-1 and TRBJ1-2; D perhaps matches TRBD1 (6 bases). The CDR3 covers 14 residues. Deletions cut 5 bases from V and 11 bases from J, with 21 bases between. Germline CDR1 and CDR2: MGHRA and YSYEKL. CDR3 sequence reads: CASSASRDTLGYTF. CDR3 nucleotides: TGCGCCAGCAGCGCGTCACGGGACACCCTGGGGTACACCTTC.

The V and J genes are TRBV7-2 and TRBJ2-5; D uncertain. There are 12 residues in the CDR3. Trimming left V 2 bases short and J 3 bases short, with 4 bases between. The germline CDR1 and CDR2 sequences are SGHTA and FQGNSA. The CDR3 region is CASSLPKETQYF. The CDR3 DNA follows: TGTGCCAGCAGCTTACCCAAAGAGACCCAGTACTTC.

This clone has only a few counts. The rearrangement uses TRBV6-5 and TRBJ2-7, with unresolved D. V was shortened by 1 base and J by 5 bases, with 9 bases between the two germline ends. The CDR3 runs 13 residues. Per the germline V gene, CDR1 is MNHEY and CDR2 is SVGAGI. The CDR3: CASSYYGWDEQYF. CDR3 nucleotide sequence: TGTGCCAGCAGTTACTACGGGTGGGACGAGCAGTACTTC.

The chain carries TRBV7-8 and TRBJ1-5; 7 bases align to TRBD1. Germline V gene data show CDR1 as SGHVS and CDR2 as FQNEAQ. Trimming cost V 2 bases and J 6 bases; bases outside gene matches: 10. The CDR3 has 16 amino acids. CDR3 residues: CASSLWSTGASQPQHF. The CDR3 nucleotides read TGTGCCAGCAGCTTATGGTCCACAGGGGCATCTCAGCCCCAGCATTTT.

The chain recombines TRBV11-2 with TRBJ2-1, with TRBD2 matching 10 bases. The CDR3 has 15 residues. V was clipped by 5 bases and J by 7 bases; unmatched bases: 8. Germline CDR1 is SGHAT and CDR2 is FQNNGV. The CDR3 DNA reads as TGTGCCAGCAGCCCGGGACTAGCGTCATGGAATGAGCAGTTCTTC. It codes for CASSPGLASWNEQFF.

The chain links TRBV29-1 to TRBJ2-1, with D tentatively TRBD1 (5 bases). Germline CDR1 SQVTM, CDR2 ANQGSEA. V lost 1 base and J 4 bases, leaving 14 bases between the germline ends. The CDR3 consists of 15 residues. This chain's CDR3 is CSVEAGRVEYNEQFF. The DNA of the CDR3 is TGCAGCGTTGAAGCCGGCAGGGTGGAGTACAATGAGCAGTTCTTC.

In nucleotides, the CDR3 is TGTGCCAGCAGCTTAGGGACAGGGGGCGTCAATGAGCAGTTCTTC. As protein: CASSLGTGGVNEQFF. This chain connects TRBV7-9 to TRBJ2-1; 11 bases map to TRBD1. This CDR3 has 15 amino acids. V shed 1 base and J 6 bases; nucleotides not matched to a gene: 2. Germline CDR1 reads SEHNR; CDR2 reads FQNEAQ (reference sequence).

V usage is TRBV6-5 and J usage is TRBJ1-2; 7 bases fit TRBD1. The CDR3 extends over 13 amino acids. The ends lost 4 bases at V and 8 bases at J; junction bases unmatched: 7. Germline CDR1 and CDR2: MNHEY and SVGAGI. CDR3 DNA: TGTGCCAGCAGTTTATCGACAGGGATCGGCTACACCTTC. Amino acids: CASSLSTGIGYTF.

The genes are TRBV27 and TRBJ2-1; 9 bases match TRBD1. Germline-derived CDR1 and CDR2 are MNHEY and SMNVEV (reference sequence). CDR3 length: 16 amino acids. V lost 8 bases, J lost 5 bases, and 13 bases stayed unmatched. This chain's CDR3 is CASRIPPGQGNNEQFF. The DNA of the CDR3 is TGTGCCAGCCGAATCCCCCCGGGACAGGGTAACAATGAGCAGTTCTTC.

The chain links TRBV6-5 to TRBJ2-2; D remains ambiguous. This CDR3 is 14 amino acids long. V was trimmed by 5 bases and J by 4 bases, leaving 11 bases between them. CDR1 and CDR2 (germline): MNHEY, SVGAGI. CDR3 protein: CASSQNTGTGELFF. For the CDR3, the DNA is TGTGCCAGCAGTCAAAACACGGGCACCGGGGAGCTGTTTTTT.

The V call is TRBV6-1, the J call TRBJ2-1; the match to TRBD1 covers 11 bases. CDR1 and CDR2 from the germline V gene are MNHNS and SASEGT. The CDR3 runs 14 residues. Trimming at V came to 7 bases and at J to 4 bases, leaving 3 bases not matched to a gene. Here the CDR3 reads CASNRDRGYNEQFF. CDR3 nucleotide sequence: TGTGCCAGCAATCGGGACAGGGGGTACAATGAGCAGTTCTTC.

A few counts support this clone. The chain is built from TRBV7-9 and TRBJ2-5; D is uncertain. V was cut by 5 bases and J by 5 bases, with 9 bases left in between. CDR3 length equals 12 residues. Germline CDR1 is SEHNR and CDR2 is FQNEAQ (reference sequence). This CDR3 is CASSLKPETQYF. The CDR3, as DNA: TGTGCCAGCAGCCTAAAACCGGAGACCCAGTACTTC.

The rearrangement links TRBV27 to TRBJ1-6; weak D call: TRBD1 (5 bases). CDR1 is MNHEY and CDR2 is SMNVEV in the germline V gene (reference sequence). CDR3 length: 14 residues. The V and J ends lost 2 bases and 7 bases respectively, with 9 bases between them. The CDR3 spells CASSLRTPNSPLHF. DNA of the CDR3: TGTGCCAGCAGTTTAAGGACACCAAATTCACCCCTCCACTTT.

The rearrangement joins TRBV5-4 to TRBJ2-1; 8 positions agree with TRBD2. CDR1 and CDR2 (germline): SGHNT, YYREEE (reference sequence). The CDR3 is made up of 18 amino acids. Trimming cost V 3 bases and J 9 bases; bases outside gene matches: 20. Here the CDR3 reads CASSSARLIAGSIAEQFF. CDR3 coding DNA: TGTGCCAGCAGCTCCGCCCGTCTCATAGCGGGGTCTATCGCTGAGCAGTTCTTC.

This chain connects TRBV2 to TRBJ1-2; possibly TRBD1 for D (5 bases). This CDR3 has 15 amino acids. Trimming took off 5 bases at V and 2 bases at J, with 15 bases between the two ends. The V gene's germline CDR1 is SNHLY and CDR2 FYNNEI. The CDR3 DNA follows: TGTGCCAGCAGTTACCTCGTGGGGGGGAACTATGGCTACACCTTC. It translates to CASSYLVGGNYGYTF.

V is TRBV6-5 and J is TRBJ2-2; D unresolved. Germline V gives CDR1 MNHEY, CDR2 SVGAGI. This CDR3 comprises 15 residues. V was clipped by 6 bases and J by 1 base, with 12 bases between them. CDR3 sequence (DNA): TGTGCCAGCAGCACCGACATCGGGAACACCGGGGAGCTGTTTTTT. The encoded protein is CASSTDIGNTGELFF.

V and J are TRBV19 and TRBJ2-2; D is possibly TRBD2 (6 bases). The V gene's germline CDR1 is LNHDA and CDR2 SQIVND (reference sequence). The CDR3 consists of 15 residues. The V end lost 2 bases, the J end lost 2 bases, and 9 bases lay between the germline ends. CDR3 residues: CASSIRRDNTGELFF. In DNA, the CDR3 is TGTGCCAGTAGTATACGGCGGGACAACACCGGGGAGCTGTTTTTT.

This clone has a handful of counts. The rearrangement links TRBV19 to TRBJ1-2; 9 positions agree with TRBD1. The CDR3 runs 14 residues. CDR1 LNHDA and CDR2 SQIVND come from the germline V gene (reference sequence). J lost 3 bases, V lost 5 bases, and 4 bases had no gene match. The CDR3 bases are TGTGCCAGTAGTTACAGGGGGCTGGACTATGGCTACACCTTC. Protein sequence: CASSYRGLDYGYTF. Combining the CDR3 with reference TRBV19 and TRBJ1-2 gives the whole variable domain DGGITQSPKYLFRKEGQNVTLSCEQNLNHDAMYWYRQDPGQGLRLIYYSQIVNDFQKGDIAEGYSVSREKKESFPLTVTSAQKNPTAFYLCASSYRGLDYGYTFGSGTRLTVV.

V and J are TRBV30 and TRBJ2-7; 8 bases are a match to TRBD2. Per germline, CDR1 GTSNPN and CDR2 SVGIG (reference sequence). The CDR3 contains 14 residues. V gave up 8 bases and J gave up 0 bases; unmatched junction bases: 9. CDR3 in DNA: TGTGCCGGAGACGGCGCGGGGGGCTCCTACGAGCAGTACTTC. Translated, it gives CAGDGAGGSYEQYF.

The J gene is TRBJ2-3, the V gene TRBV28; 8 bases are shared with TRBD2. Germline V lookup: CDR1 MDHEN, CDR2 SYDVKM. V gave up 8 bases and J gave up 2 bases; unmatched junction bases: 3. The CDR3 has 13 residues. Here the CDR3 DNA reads TGTGCCAGCCGCGGGGGGATCACAGATACGCAGTATTTT. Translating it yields CASRGGITDTQYF.

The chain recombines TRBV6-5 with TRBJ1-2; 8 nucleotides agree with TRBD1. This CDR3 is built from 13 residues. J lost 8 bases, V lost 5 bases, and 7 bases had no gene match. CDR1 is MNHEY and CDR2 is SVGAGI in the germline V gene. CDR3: CASSEDRVYGYTF. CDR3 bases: TGTGCCAGCAGTGAGGACAGGGTATACGGCTACACCTTC.

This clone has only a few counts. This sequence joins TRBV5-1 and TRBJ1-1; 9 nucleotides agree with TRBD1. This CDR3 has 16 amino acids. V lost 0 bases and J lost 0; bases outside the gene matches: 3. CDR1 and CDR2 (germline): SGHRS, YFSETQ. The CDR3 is CASSLAGQGMNTEAFF. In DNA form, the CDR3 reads TGCGCCAGCAGCTTGGCCGGACAGGGGATGAACACTGAAGCTTTCTTT.

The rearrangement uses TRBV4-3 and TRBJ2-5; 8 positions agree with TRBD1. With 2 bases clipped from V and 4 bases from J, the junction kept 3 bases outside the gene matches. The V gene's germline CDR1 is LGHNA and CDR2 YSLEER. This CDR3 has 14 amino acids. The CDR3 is CASSQKTGGETQYF. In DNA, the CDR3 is TGCGCCAGCAGCCAAAAAACAGGGGGAGAGACCCAGTACTTC.

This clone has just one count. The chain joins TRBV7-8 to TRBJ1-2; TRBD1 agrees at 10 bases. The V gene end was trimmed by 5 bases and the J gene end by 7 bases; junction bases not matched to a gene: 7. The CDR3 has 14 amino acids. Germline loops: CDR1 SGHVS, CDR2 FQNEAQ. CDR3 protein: CASSEGQGYSGYTF. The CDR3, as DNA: TGTGCCAGCAGCGAGGGACAGGGGTACTCTGGCTACACCTTC.

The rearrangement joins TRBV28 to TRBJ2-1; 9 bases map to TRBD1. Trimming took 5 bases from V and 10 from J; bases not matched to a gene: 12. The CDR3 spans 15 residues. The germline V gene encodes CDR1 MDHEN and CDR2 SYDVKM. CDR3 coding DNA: TGTGCCAGCAGTGCCCCCGGGACAGGGTCGCGGGAGCAGTTCTTC. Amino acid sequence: CASSAPGTGSREQFF.

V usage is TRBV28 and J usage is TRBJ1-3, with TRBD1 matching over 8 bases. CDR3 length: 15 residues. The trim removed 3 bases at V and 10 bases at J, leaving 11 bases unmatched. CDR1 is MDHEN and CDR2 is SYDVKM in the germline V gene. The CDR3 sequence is CASSLDGQGPRTIYF. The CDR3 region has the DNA TGTGCCAGCAGTTTGGACGGACAGGGCCCCCGAACCATATATTTT.